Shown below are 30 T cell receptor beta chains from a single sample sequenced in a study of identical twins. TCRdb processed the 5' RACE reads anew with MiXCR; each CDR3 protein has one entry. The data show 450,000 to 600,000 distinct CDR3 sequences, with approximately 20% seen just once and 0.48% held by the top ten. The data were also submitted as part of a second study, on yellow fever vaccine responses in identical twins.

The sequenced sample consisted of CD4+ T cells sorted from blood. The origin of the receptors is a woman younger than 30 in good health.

This CDR3 reads CASSPPGALAEQYF. In DNA, the CDR3 is TGTGCCAGCAGCCCCCCAGGGGCCCTGGCCGAGCAGTACTTC. J is TRBJ2-7 and V is TRBV28; TRBD1 might be the D (6 bases). Trimming left V 6 bases short and J 6 bases short, with 18 bases between. In germline, CDR1 is MDHEN, CDR2 SYDVKM. The CDR3 consists of 14 residues.

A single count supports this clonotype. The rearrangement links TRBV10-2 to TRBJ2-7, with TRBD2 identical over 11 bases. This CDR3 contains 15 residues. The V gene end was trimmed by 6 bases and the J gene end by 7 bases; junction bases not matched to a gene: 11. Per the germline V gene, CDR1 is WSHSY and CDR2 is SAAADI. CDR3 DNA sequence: TGCGCCAGCAGACTGGGACTAGCGGACGTTAGGGAGCAGTACTTC. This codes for CASRLGLADVREQYF.

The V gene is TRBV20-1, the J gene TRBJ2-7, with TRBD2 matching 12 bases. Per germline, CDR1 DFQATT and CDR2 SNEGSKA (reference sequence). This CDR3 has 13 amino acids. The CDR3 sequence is CGARLAGVREQYF. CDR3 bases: TGCGGGGCCCGACTAGCGGGAGTTCGCGAGCAGTACTTC.

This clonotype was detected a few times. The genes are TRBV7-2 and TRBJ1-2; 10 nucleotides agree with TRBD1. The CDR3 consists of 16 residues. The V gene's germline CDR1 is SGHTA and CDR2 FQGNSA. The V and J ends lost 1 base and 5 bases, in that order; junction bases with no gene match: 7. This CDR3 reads CASSLGQGAPDYGYTF. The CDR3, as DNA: TGTGCCAGCAGCTTAGGACAGGGGGCGCCCGATTATGGCTACACCTTC.

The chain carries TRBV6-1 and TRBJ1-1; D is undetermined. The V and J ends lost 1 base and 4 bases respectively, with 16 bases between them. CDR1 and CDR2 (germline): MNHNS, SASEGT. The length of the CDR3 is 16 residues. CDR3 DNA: TGTGCCAGCAGTGAAGATAGGACGGGGAGTGGCACTGAAGCTTTCTTT. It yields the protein CASSEDRTGSGTEAFF.

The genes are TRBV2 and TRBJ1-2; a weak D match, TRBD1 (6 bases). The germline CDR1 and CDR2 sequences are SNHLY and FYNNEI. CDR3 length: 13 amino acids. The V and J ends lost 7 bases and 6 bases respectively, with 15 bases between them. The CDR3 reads CASMQLAGDGYTF. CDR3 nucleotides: TGTGCCAGCATGCAGCTGGCAGGGGATGGCTACACCTTC.

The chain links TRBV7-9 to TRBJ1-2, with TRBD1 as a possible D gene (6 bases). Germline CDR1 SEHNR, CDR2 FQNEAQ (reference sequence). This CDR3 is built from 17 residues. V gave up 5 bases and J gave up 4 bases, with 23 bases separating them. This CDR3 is CASSPHSGTSDSYGYTF. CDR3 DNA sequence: TGTGCCAGCAGCCCCCATTCCGGGACATCGGATTCCTATGGCTACACCTTC.

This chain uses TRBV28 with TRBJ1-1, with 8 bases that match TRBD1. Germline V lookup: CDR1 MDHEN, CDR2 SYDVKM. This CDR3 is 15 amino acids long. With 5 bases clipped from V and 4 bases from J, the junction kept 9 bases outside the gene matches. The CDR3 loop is CASSISRGPGTEAFF. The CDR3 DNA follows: TGTGCCAGCAGTATCTCCAGGGGGCCGGGCACTGAAGCTTTCTTT.

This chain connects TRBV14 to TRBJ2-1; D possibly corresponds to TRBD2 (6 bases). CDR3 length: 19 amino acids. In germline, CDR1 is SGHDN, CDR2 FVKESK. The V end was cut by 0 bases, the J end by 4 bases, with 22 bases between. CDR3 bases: TGTGCCAGCAGCCAAGATCGCTCGCTTGGAGGGTCTAGTTACAATGAGCAGTTCTTC. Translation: CASSQDRSLGGSSYNEQFF.

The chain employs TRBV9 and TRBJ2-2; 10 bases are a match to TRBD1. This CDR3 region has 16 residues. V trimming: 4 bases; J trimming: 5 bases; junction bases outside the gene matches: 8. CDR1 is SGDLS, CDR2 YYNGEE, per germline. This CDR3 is CASSPQGQGLTGELFF. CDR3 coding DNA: TGTGCCAGCAGCCCTCAGGGACAGGGGTTAACCGGGGAGCTGTTTTTT.

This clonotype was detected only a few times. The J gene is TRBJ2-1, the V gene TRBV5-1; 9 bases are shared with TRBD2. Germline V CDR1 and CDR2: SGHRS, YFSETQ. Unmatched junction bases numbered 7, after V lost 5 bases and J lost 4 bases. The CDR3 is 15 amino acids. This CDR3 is CASRSSSGSYNEQFF. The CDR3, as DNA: TGCGCCAGCAGATCCAGTAGCGGGAGTTACAATGAGCAGTTCTTC. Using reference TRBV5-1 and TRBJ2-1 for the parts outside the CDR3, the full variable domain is KAGVTQTPRYLIKTRGQQVTLSCSPISGHRSVSWYQQTPGQGLQFLFEYFSETQRNKGNFPGRFSGRQFSNSRSEMNVSTLELGDSALYLCASRSSSGSYNEQFFGPGTRLTVL.

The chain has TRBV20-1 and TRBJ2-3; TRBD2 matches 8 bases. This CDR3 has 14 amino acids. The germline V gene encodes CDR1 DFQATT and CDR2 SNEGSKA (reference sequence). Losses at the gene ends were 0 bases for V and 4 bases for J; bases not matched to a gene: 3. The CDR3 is CSAREAGVSDTQYF. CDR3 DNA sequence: TGCAGTGCTAGAGAAGCGGGAGTCTCAGATACGCAGTATTTT.

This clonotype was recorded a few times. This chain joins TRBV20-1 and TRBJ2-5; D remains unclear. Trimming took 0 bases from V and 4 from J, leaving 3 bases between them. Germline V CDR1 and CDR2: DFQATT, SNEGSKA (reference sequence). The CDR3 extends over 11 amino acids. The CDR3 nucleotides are TGCAGTGCTAGAGATCGAGAGACCCAGTACTTC. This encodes CSARDRETQYF.

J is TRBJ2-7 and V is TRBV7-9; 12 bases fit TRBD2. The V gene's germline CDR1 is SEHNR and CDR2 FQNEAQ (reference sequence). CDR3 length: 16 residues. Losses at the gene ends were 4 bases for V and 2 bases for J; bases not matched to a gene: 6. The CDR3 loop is CASSSITSGRTYEQYF. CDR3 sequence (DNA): TGTGCCAGCAGCTCGATAACTAGCGGGAGGACCTACGAGCAGTACTTC.

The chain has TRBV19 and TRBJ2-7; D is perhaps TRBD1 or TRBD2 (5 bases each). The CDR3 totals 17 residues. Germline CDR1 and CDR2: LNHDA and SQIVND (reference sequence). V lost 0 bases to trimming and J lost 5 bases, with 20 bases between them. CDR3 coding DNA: TGTGCCAGTAGTATAGATCGGGGACCGGCGGGCCCCCACGAGCAGTACGTC. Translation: CASSIDRGPAGPHEQYV.

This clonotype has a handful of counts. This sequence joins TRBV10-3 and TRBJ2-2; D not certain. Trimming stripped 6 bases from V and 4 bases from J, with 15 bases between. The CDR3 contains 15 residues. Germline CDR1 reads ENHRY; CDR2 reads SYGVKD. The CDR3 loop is CAISGLGATTGELFF. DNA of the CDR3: TGTGCCATCAGCGGCCTAGGTGCAACCACCGGGGAGCTGTTTTTT.

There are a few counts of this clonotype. CDR3 in amino acids: CASSQVDRGRETQYF. For the CDR3, the DNA is TGCGCCAGCAGCCAGGTTGACAGGGGGCGAGAGACCCAGTACTTC. The chain combines TRBV4-1 with TRBJ2-5, with TRBD1 identical over 10 bases. The CDR3 is 15 residues long. CDR1 and CDR2 (germline): MGHRA, YSYEKL. J gave up 4 bases and V 3 bases, and 5 bases lay outside the gene matches.

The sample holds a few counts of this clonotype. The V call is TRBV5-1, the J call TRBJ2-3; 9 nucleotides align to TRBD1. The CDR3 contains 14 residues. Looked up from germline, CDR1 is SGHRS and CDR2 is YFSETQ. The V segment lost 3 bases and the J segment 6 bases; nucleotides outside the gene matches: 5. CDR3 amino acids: CASSYGQGRDTQYF. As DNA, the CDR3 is TGCGCCAGCAGCTACGGACAGGGGAGGGATACGCAGTATTTT.

The CDR3 DNA is TGTGCTAGTGTTCCGGGGACAGGGGGCACAGATACGCAGTATTTT. It codes for CASVPGTGGTDTQYF. V usage is TRBV12-5 and J usage is TRBJ2-3, with 10 bases identical to TRBD1. V dropped 7 bases and J dropped 1; count of bases not matched to a gene: 5. CDR3 size: 15 residues. Germline V gives CDR1 LGHNT, CDR2 FRNRAP.

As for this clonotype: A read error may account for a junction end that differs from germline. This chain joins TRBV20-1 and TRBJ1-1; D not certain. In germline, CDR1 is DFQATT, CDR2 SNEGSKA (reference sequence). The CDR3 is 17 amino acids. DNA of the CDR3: TGCTGTGCTAGACCTCCAGGACGGGTGATAATTAACACTGAAGCTTTCTTT. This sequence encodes CCARPPGRVIINTEAFF.

DNA of the CDR3: TGTGCCAGCAGTTACAACGGGGGGACTAGCGGGAGAATCCCCCCAGATACGCAGTATTTT. This translates into CASSYNGGTSGRIPPDTQYF. J is TRBJ2-3 and V is TRBV6-2 or TRBV6-3; TRBD2 matches at 14 bases. The CDR3 runs 20 residues. The V and J ends lost 2 bases and 4 bases, in that order; junction bases with no gene match: 14. CDR1 is MNHEY, CDR2 SVGEGT, per germline.

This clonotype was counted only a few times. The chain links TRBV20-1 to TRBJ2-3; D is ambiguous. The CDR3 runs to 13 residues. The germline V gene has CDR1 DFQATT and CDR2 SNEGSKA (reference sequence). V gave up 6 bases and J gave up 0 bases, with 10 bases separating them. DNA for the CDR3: TGCAGTGCCCCCTGGATAAGCACAGATACGCAGTATTTT. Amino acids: CSAPWISTDTQYF.

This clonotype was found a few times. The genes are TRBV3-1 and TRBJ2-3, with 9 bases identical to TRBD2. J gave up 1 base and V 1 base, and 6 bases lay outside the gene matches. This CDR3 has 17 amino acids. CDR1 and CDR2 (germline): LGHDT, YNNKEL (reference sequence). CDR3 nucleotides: TGTGCCAGCAGCCAAGCGGCAGCGGGGGGACGCACAGATACGCAGTATTTT. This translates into CASSQAAAGGRTDTQYF.

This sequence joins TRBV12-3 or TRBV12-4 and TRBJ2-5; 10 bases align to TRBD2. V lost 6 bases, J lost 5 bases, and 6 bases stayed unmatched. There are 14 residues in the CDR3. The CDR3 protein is CASSQAGGLETQYF. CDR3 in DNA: TGTGCCAGCAGCCAAGCGGGGGGGCTTGAGACCCAGTACTTC.

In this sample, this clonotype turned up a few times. The CDR3 DNA reads TGCAGCGTTGAAGATCTAGCGGGGGCCTACAATGAGCAGTTCTTC. It translates to CSVEDLAGAYNEQFF. The J gene is TRBJ2-1, the V gene TRBV29-1; 10 positions match TRBD2. CDR3 length: 15 amino acids. Losses at the gene ends were 0 bases for V and 2 bases for J; bases not matched to a gene: 1. Per germline, CDR1 SQVTM and CDR2 ANQGSEA.

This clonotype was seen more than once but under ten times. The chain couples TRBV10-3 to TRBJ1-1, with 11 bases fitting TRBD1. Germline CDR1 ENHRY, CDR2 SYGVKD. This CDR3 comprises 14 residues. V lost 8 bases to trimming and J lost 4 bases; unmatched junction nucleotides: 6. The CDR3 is CAIGDRGFRTEAFF. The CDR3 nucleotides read TGTGCCATCGGGGACAGGGGGTTTCGCACTGAAGCTTTCTTT.

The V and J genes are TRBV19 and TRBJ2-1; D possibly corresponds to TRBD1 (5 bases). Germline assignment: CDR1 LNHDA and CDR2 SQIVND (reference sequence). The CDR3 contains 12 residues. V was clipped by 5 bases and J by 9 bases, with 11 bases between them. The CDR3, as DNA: TGTGCCAGTAGTGTGGATAGGGGTGAGCAGTTCTTC. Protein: CASSVDRGEQFF. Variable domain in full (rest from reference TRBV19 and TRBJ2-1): DGGITQSPKYLFRKEGQNVTLSCEQNLNHDAMYWYRQDPGQGLRLIYYSQIVNDFQKGDIAEGYSVSREKKESFPLTVTSAQKNPTAFYLCASSVDRGEQFFGPGTRLTVL.

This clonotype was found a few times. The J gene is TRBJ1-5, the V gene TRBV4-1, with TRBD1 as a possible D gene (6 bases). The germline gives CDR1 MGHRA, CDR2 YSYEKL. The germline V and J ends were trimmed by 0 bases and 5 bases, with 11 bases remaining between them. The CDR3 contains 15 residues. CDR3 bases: TGCGCCAGCAGCCAAGAAGTGAACAGGGATCAGCCCCAGCATTTT. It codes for CASSQEVNRDQPQHF.

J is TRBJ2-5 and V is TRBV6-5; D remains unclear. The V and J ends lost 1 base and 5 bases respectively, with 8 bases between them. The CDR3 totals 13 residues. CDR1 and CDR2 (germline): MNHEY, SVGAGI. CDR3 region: CASSYYDGETQYF. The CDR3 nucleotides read TGTGCCAGCAGTTACTACGATGGGGAGACCCAGTACTTC.

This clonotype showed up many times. The CDR3 nucleotides read TGTGCCACCAGCAGAGATTCTGTGTTTACAGCCCAGGGAGCTTTCTTT. Its translation is CATSRDSVFTAQGAFF. The genes are TRBV15 and TRBJ1-1; possible D gene TRBD1, 5 bases. Trimming removed 0 bases at V and 10 bases at J, with 21 bases between. Germline V gene sequence: CDR1 LNHNV, CDR2 YYDKDF (reference sequence). This CDR3 has 16 residues.